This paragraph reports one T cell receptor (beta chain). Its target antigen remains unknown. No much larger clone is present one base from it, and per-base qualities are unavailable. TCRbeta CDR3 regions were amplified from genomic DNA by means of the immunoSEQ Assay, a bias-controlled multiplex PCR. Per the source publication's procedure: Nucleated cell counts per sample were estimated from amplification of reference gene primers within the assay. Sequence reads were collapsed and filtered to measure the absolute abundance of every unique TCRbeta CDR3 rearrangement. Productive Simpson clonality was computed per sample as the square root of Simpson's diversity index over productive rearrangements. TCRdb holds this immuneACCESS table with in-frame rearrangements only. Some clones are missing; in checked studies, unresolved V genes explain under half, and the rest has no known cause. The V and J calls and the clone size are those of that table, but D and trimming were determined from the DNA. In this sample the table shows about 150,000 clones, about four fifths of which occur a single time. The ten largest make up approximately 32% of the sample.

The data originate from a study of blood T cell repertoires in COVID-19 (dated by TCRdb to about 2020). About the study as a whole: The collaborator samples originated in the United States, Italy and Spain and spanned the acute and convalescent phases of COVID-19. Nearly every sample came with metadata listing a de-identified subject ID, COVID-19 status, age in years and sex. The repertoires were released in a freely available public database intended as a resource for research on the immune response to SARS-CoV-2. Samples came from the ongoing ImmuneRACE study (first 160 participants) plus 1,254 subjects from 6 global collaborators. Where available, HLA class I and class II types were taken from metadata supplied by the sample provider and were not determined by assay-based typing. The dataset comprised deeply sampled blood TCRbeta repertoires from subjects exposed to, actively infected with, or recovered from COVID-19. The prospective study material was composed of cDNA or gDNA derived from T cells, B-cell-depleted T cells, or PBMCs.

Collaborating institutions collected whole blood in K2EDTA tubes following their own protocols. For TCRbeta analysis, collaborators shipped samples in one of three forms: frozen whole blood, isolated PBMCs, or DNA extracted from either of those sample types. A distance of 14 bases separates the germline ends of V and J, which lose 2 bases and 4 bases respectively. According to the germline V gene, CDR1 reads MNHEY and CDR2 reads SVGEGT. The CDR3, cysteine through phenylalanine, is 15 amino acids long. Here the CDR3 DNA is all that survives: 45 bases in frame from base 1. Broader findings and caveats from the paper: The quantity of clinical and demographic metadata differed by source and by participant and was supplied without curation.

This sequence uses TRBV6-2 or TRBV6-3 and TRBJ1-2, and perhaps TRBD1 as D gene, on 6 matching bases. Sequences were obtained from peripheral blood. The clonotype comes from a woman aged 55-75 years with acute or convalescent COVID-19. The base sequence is TGTGCCAGCAGTTACGGCGCCAGGGGTGCCTATGGCTACACCTTC. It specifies CASSYGARGAYGYTF.